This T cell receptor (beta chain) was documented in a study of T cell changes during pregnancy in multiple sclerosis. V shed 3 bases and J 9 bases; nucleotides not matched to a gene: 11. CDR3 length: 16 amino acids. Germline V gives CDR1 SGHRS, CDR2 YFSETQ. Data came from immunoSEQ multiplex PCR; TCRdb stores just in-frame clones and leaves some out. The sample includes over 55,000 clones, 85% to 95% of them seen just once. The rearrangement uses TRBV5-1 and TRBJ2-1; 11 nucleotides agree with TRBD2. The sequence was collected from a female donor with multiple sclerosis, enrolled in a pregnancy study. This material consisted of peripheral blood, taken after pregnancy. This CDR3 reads CASSSETSGILGEQFF. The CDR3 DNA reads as TGCGCCAGCAGCTCGGAGACTAGCGGGATATTGGGTGAGCAGTTCTTC.